This T cell receptor beta chain was profiled in a study of T cells in Graves' hyperthyroidism and ophthalmopathy. The wider study: Blood was drawn when the patient was first diagnosed and still untreated.

The table lists this clonotype with a few counts. CDR1 and CDR2 from the germline V gene are DFQATT and SNEGSKA (reference sequence). V lost 4 bases to trimming and J lost 4 bases, with 13 bases between them. The CDR3 consists of 13 residues. Stable Graves' hyperthyroidism denoted no ophthalmopathy progression over 18 months. Exclusion followed for patients with uncontrolled infection, other autoimmune disease, pregnancy or lactation. PBMCs were obtained from 9.5 to 10 ml fresh peripheral blood. The investigators amplified TCR beta CDR3 regions from RNA transcripts. Initially, a first-round RT-PCR of the TCR CDR3 employed the HTBI primer set. TCRdb re-called the multiplex PCR reads through MiXCR, storing one row per CDR3 protein. The sample includes around 500,000 distinct CDR3 sequences, around an eighth of them seen just once.

Material: blood. This TCR derives from a young woman with Graves' hyperthyroidism. The gene calls are TRBV20-1 and TRBJ2-5; D not certain. CDR3 region: CSANTGHVETQYF. DNA for the CDR3: TGCAGTGCTAACACCGGCCACGTAGAGACCCAGTACTTC.